This TCR beta chain is from a study of T-cell reconstitution after alpha-beta-depleted transplantation in children. Whole-study results and caveats: Newly generated T cells supplied most T-cell counts and diversity one year post-transplant. Some patients owed their high day-60 TCRbeta diversity to surviving recipient T cells and thymic progenitors. Two months or so post-transplant, alpha-beta T cells reportedly derived from several hundred expanded graft clones.

Trimming shortened V by 2 bases and J by 2 bases, and 15 bases separated the two germline ends. The CDR3 covers 16 residues. Per the germline V gene, CDR1 is SGHKS and CDR2 is YYEKEE (reference sequence). Preparing the TCRbeta library involved the use of unique molecular identifiers. One entry per CDR3 protein results from TCRdb running MiXCR on the PCR reads. Seen here are 210,000 or so distinct CDR3 sequences, around 9.9% observed once, and the top ten hold 28%. This clonotype was observed a handful of times. The antigen remains undetermined. The chain is built from TRBV5-5 and TRBJ2-3, with D possibly matching TRBD2 (6 bases). The sample consisted of PBMCs, taken before TCRalphabeta/CD19-depleted stem cell transplant. The clonotype comes from a child under two years old with acute myeloid leukemia, due to receive a stem cell transplant. The CDR3 coding sequence is TGTGCCAGCAGCTTTTCGGGCGGGACCACCACAGATACGCAGTATTTT. This codes for CASSFSGGTTTDTQYF.